This T cell receptor (beta chain) was profiled in a study of T cell changes during pregnancy in multiple sclerosis. The data were produced by immunoSEQ multiplex PCR, yet TCRdb's version contains in-frame clones alone and is incomplete. The sample yields approximately 44,000 clones, roughly 90% seen once. Trimming shortened V by 0 bases and J by 11 bases, and 10 bases separated the two germline ends. This CDR3 spans 12 amino acids. Germline lookup yields CDR1 SEHNR and CDR2 FQNEAQ (reference sequence). The chain carries TRBV7-9 and TRBJ1-1; maybe TRBD1 (6 bases). Source: CD4+ T cells from peripheral blood mononuclear cells, taken in the first trimester of pregnancy. The TCR was taken from a female donor with multiple sclerosis, enrolled in a pregnancy study. CDR3 amino acids: CASSLAGAGAFF. Written as DNA, the CDR3 is TGTGCCAGCAGCTTAGCGGGGGCGGGCGCTTTCTTT.